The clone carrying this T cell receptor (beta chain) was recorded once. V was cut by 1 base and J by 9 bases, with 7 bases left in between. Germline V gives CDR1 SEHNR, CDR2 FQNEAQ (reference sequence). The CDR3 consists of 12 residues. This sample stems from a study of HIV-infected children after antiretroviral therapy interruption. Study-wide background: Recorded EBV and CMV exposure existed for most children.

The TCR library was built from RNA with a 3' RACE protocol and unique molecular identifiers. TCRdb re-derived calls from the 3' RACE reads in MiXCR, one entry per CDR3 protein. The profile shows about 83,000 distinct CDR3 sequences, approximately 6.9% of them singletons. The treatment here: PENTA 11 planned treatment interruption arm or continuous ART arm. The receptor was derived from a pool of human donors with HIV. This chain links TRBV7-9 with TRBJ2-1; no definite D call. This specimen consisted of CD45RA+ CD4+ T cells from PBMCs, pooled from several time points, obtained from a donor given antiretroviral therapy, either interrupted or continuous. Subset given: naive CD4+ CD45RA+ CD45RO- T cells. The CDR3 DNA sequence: TGTGCCAGCAGCTTAGAAGGCTGTGAGCAGTTCTTC. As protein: CASSLEGCEQFF.